The 18 T cell receptor beta chains listed next were all sequenced from one sample in a study of siplizumab effects on memory and regulatory T cells. Only in-frame clones appear in the TCRdb table, and some are missing; sequencing was by immunoSEQ multiplex PCR. The sample consists of some 100,000 clones, about 91% of them appearing once. The sample was Tregs sorted from blood. All receptors come from a human donor in good health.

This clone has just one count. The chain employs TRBV7-9 and TRBJ2-7, with 7 bases lining up with TRBD2. Germline lookup yields CDR1 SEHNR and CDR2 FQNEAQ (reference sequence). Losses at the gene ends were 5 bases for V and 5 bases for J; bases not matched to a gene: 9. This CDR3 is built from 14 residues. The CDR3 region is CASSTRTSRDEQYF. CDR3 nucleotides: TGTGCCAGCAGCACTCGGACTAGTAGGGACGAGCAGTACTTC.

V gene TRBV7-3 combines with J gene TRBJ2-3, with D tentatively TRBD2 (6 bases). The CDR3 is made up of 14 amino acids. V was cut by 3 bases and J by 3 bases, with 10 bases left in between. The germline V gene has CDR1 SGHTA and CDR2 FQGTGA. CDR3 in DNA: TGTGCCAGCAGCTTCGGGACTTTAACAGATACGCAGTATTTT. Protein: CASSFGTLTDTQYF.

Comment on this clone: The same CDR3 also results from other DNA sequences found in this sample. The gene calls are TRBV18 and TRBJ2-7; D is possibly TRBD2 (6 bases). The CDR3 sequence is 13 residues long. Germline V gene data show CDR1 as KGHSH and CDR2 as LQKENI. Trimming shortened V by 3 bases and J by 0 bases, and 6 bases separated the two germline ends. CDR3 sequence: CASSPGGSYEQYF. The DNA for the CDR3 is TGTGCCAGCTCACCGGGAGGCTCCTACGAGCAGTACTTC.

The chain has TRBV6-1 and TRBJ2-7; possibly TRBD1 for D (5 bases). Germline CDR1 and CDR2: MNHNS and SASEGT. Deletions cut 7 bases from V and 3 bases from J, with 10 bases between. This CDR3 comprises 12 residues. As DNA, the CDR3 is TGTGCCAGCACCCAGGGTTACTACGAGCAGTACTTC. Translated, it gives CASTQGYYEQYF.

The genes are TRBV6-6 and TRBJ1-5; D not resolved. Germline CDR1 and CDR2: MNHNY and SVGAGI (reference sequence). The length of the CDR3 is 14 residues. The ends were cut back, 6 bases at V and 2 bases at J, with 11 bases in the middle. CDR3 DNA: TGTGCCAGCAGACCGGTATTGGGCAATCAGCCCCAGCATTTT. It encodes CASRPVLGNQPQHF.

The rearrangement uses TRBV9 and TRBJ2-3; 7 bases are a match to TRBD1. CDR1 SGDLS and CDR2 YYNGEE come from the germline V gene. Trimming at V came to 0 bases and at J to 2 bases, leaving 0 bases not matched to a gene. The CDR3 runs 14 residues. Written as DNA, the CDR3 is TGTGCCAGCAGCGTAGAGGGGGCCACAGATACGCAGTATTTT. Amino acid sequence: CASSVEGATDTQYF.

V is TRBV10-3 and J is TRBJ2-7; the match to TRBD2 covers 9 bases. The CDR3 sequence is 16 residues long. Per germline, CDR1 ENHRY and CDR2 SYGVKD. J gave up 0 bases and V 8 bases, and 11 bases lay outside the gene matches. The CDR3 DNA reads TGTGCCATCTCTGAGGGCCGACTAGCGGACTCCTACGAGCAGTACTTC. This sequence encodes CAISEGRLADSYEQYF.

This sequence joins TRBV15 and TRBJ2-1; 8 bases match TRBD2. The junction had 6 bases not matched to a gene; V was cut back by 0 bases and J by 5 bases. Looked up from germline, CDR1 is LNHNV and CDR2 is YYDKDF (reference sequence). This CDR3 has 16 residues. The CDR3 coding sequence is TGTGCCACCAGCAGAGATCTCATAGCGGGAAACAATGAGCAGTTCTTC. It encodes CATSRDLIAGNNEQFF.

The V call is TRBV28, the J call TRBJ1-5, with 9 positions matching TRBD1. In germline, CDR1 is MDHEN, CDR2 SYDVKM. CDR3 length equals 15 residues. Losses at the gene ends were 5 bases for V and 4 bases for J; bases not matched to a gene: 6. CDR3 in amino acids: CASSPRDRENQPQHF. DNA of the CDR3: TGTGCCAGCAGTCCAAGGGACAGGGAGAATCAGCCCCAGCATTTT.

This chain uses TRBV5-1 with TRBJ2-7; the match to TRBD2 covers 8 bases. Germline V gene sequence: CDR1 SGHRS, CDR2 YFSETQ. The CDR3 is made up of 13 amino acids. The junction had 6 bases not matched to a gene; V was cut back by 8 bases and J by 2 bases. CDR3 nucleotide sequence: TGCGCCAGTTCTGGACTAGCACCCTACGAGCAGTACTTC. This sequence encodes CASSGLAPYEQYF.

CDR3 coding DNA: TGTGCCAGCAGCTTGGATCCCCCAGGGGAGACTGAAGCTTTCTTT. As protein: CASSLDPPGETEAFF. The rearrangement links TRBV5-7 to TRBJ1-1; perhaps TRBD1 as D (6 bases). TRBV5-7 is flagged as an ORF with uncertain function. The CDR3 extends over 15 amino acids. Trimming took off 0 bases at V and 5 bases at J, with 14 bases between the two ends.

The chain combines TRBV5-6 with TRBJ2-7; D unresolved. The CDR3 has 11 residues. Per germline, CDR1 SGHDT and CDR2 YYEEEE. V was cut by 4 bases and J by 5 bases, with 7 bases left in between. The CDR3 region has the DNA TGTGCCAGCAGCCGCTTAAACGAGCAGTACTTC. It translates to CASSRLNEQYF.

The gene calls are TRBV19 and TRBJ1-1, with 9 bases matching TRBD1. This CDR3 region has 12 residues. The germline gives CDR1 LNHDA, CDR2 SQIVND (reference sequence). Trimming removed 8 bases from V and 8 bases from J; junction bases left unmatched: 6. The CDR3 sequence is CASFPTGGEAFF. CDR3 nucleotide sequence: TGTGCCAGTTTTCCGACAGGGGGAGAAGCTTTCTTT.

The rearrangement joins TRBV28 to TRBJ2-7, with D perhaps TRBD1 or TRBD2 (5 bases each). CDR1 MDHEN and CDR2 SYDVKM come from the germline V gene. The CDR3 extends over 14 amino acids. V was clipped by 7 bases and J by 5 bases, with 18 bases between them. The CDR3 is CASKEAKLGDEQYF. The CDR3 nucleotides are TGTGCCAGCAAGGAGGCCAAGCTGGGGGACGAGCAGTACTTC.

The rearrangement uses TRBV27 and TRBJ2-7; 8 bases fit TRBD2. The ends lost 5 bases at V and 4 bases at J; junction bases unmatched: 10. The CDR3 is made up of 15 amino acids. Germline CDR1 MNHEY, CDR2 SMNVEV (reference sequence). CDR3 bases: TGTGCCAGCAGTCCTCGAATCGCGGGAGGATACGAGCAGTACTTC. It yields the protein CASSPRIAGGYEQYF.

This clone is judged medium-sized. This chain joins TRBV19 and TRBJ2-7; the D gene is possibly TRBD2 (6 bases). The CDR3 has 14 amino acids. Germline assignment: CDR1 LNHDA and CDR2 SQIVND (reference sequence). V was cut by 1 base and J by 7 bases, with 14 bases left in between. The CDR3 sequence is CASSIGGGVGEQYF. The CDR3 coding sequence is TGTGCCAGTAGTATAGGCGGCGGGGTCGGGGAGCAGTACTTC.

This chain links TRBV10-2 with TRBJ1-2; 10 bases map to TRBD1. The CDR3 loop spans 15 amino acids. The V segment lost 4 bases and the J segment 4 bases; nucleotides outside the gene matches: 6. Germline V gene lookup returns CDR1 WSHSY and CDR2 SAAADI. For the CDR3, the DNA is TGCGCCAGCAGTGCCCGGGACAGGGGAGGCTATGGCTACACCTTC. Its protein is CASSARDRGGYGYTF.

V is TRBV11-2 and J is TRBJ2-3; maybe TRBD2 (6 bases). CDR1 and CDR2 from the germline V gene are SGHAT and FQNNGV. This CDR3 has 15 amino acids. With 0 bases removed from V and 2 bases from J, the gap between germline ends came to 9 bases. The CDR3 sequence is CASSLDGGYTDTQYF. Here the CDR3 DNA reads TGTGCCAGCAGCTTAGATGGGGGGTACACAGATACGCAGTATTTT. Variable domain in full (rest from reference TRBV11-2 and TRBJ2-3): EAGVAQSPRYKIIEKRQSVAFWCNPISGHATLYWYQQILGQGPKLLIQFQNNGVVDDSQLPKDRFSAERLKGVDSTLKIQPAKLEDSAVYLCASSLDGGYTDTQYFGPGTRLTVL.